Each of the 20 T cell receptor beta chains below was sequenced from the same sample in a study of blood T cell repertoires in COVID-19 (dated by TCRdb to about 2020). Libraries were constructed by the immunoSEQ multiplex PCR assay. Entries here come from immuneACCESS through TCRdb and include only in-frame sequences with V and J called. Some clones fail to appear in such tables; in the studies checked, an unresolved V gene covers under half of the shortfall, and the cause of the remainder is unknown. Counted in this sample were about 60,000 clones; approximately 83% of them appeared once. In total, the top ten clones hold 10% of the sample. What was sequenced was peripheral blood. Receptors were obtained from a man aged 25-45 years with COVID-19, enrolled during active disease.

This clone came up once. The junction shows a germline mismatch at one end, possibly a read error. The chain is built from TRBV7-9 and TRBJ2-1; D unclear. CDR3 length: 15 amino acids. Germline CDR1 SEHNR, CDR2 FQNEAQ (reference sequence). CDR3 residues: CASTLRETAYNEQFF. In nucleotides, the CDR3 is TGTGCCAGCACCTTACGTGAAACGGCCTACAATGAGCAGTTCTTC.

This clone showed up many times. The chain employs TRBV19 and TRBJ2-7; 7 bases agree with TRBD1. The CDR3 is 15 amino acids. Germline CDR1 is LNHDA and CDR2 is SQIVND (reference sequence). Trimming at V came to 3 bases and at J to 1 base, leaving 6 bases not matched to a gene. In DNA, the CDR3 is TGTGCCAGTAGTATCGGAGCAGGGGGTTCCTACGAGCAGTACTTC. It codes for CASSIGAGGSYEQYF.

This clone was picked up many times. Different DNA sequences within this sample yield the same CDR3. The rearrangement joins TRBV2 to TRBJ1-5; TRBD1 agrees at 10 bases. The CDR3 has 15 amino acids. The germline V gene encodes CDR1 SNHLY and CDR2 FYNNEI. After removal of 6 bases from V and 2 bases from J, the junction contained 4 bases not matched to a gene. CDR3 nucleotide sequence: TGTGCCAGCAGGAGACAGGGGGCCGGCAATCAGCCCCAGCATTTT. Its protein product is CASRRQGAGNQPQHF.

Concerning this clone: Relative to the germline gene, one junction end is altered; a read error may explain this. V and J are TRBV24-1 and TRBJ2-5; weak D call: TRBD2 (5 bases). Germline CDR1 reads KGHDR; CDR2 reads SFDVKD. This CDR3 comprises 15 residues. The CDR3 bases are TGTGCCACCAGTGGTTTGTGGGAGTCGAAAGAGACCCAGTACTTC. Residues: CATSGLWESKETQYF.

V usage is TRBV11-1 and J usage is TRBJ1-4, with D possibly matching TRBD1 (6 bases). CDR1 is SGHAT and CDR2 is FQDESV in the germline V gene (reference sequence). The CDR3 sequence is 16 residues long. V shed 4 bases and J shed 7 bases, with 19 bases lying between them. CDR3 DNA sequence: TGTGCCAGCAGCTGGGGGACAAACCGGAGGAGTGAAAAACTGTTTTTT. Translation: CASSWGTNRRSEKLFF. The complete variable domain, with remaining parts taken from reference TRBV11-1 and TRBJ1-4, reads EAEVAQSPRYKITEKSQAVAFWCDPISGHATLYWYRQILGQGPELLVQFQDESVVDDSQLPKDRFSAERLKGVDSTLKIQPAELGDSAMYLCASSWGTNRRSEKLFFGSGTQLSVL.

J is TRBJ1-2 and V is TRBV10-1; D unresolved. Germline V lookup: CDR1 WNHNN, CDR2 SYGVQD (reference sequence). The CDR3 extends over 13 amino acids. V lost 3 bases to trimming and J lost 3 bases, with 8 bases between them. The CDR3 loop is CASSDQRDYGYTF. CDR3 nucleotide sequence: TGCGCCAGCAGTGACCAGCGAGACTATGGCTACACCTTC.

This clone was observed a few times. The chain employs TRBV7-2 and TRBJ2-7, with a possible D match to TRBD1 (5 bases). The V gene lost 3 bases and the J gene lost 3 bases, with 12 bases spanning the gap. Germline V CDR1 and CDR2: SGHTA, FQGNSA. The CDR3 loop spans 14 amino acids. The CDR3 loop reads CASSFQGRFYEQYF. In nucleotides, the CDR3 is TGTGCCAGCAGCTTTCAGGGAAGATTCTACGAGCAGTACTTC.

This clone has just one count. The chain combines TRBV11-2 with TRBJ1-1; 11 positions agree with TRBD1. There are 16 residues in the CDR3. V shed 4 bases, J shed 3 bases, and the junction held 7 bases outside the gene matches. Germline V gene lookup returns CDR1 SGHAT and CDR2 FQNNGV. In nucleotides, the CDR3 is TGTGCCAGCAGCTCTAGGACAGGGGGCGCGGACACTGAAGCTTTCTTT. Protein sequence: CASSSRTGGADTEAFF. The whole variable domain, remainder taken from reference TRBV11-2 and TRBJ1-1, is EAGVAQSPRYKIIEKRQSVAFWCNPISGHATLYWYQQILGQGPKLLIQFQNNGVVDDSQLPKDRFSAERLKGVDSTLKIQPAKLEDSAVYLCASSSRTGGADTEAFFGQGTRLTVV.

The chain links TRBV3-1 (or the pseudogene TRBV3-2) to TRBJ1-2; TRBD1 is a possible D gene (5 bases). CDR3 length: 15 amino acids. Trimming stripped 1 base from V and 4 bases from J, with 13 bases between. Looked up from germline, CDR1 is LGHDT and CDR2 is YNNKEL (reference sequence). CDR3 sequence reads: CASSQVNGGSYGYTF. The CDR3 nucleotides are TGTGCCAGCAGCCAAGTCAACGGGGGTAGCTATGGCTACACCTTC.

The chain uses TRBV30 and TRBJ1-1; D might be TRBD1 (5 bases). The CDR3 is 13 amino acids. The V gene lost 3 bases and the J gene lost 1 base, with 9 bases spanning the gap. Germline V gene lookup returns CDR1 GTSNPN and CDR2 SVGIG (reference sequence). The CDR3 nucleotides read TGTGCCTGGAGGGTCCAGGGGAACACTGAAGCTTTCTTT. This gives the protein CAWRVQGNTEAFF.

As DNA, the CDR3 is TGTGCCAGCAGTGAAGGGCCAGATACGCAGTATTTT. This sequence encodes CASSEGPDTQYF. The chain is built from TRBV2 and TRBJ2-3, with unresolved D. The CDR3 extends over 12 amino acids. Germline assignment: CDR1 SNHLY and CDR2 FYNNEI. The germline V and J ends were trimmed by 1 base and 4 bases, with 3 bases remaining between them.

J is TRBJ1-5 and V is TRBV4-1, with a possible D match to TRBD1 (6 bases). CDR1 is MGHRA and CDR2 is YSYEKL in the germline V gene. Trimming left V 0 bases short and J 3 bases short, with 12 bases between. The CDR3 spans 16 residues. The CDR3 DNA follows: TGCGCCAGCAGCCAAGAAATGGGGGCAGCCAATCAGCCCCAGCATTTT. This translates into CASSQEMGAANQPQHF.

The chain combines TRBV28 with TRBJ1-1; perhaps TRBD1 as D (5 bases). This CDR3 contains 15 residues. Per germline, CDR1 MDHEN and CDR2 SYDVKM. V lost 7 bases and J 1 base, leaving 16 bases between the germline ends. The CDR3 nucleotides read TGTGCCAGCAAACAGGCCCGCGGGAGGAACACTGAAGCTTTCTTT. It specifies CASKQARGRNTEAFF.

This clone has more than one count but fewer than ten. The chain combines TRBV28 with TRBJ1-5, with a possible D match to TRBD1 (6 bases). The CDR3 extends over 15 amino acids. Germline V gene lookup returns CDR1 MDHEN and CDR2 SYDVKM. The ends were cut back, 6 bases at V and 4 bases at J, with 16 bases in the middle. The CDR3 here is CASSPRFRGNQPQHF. Here the CDR3 DNA reads TGTGCCAGCAGCCCTCGGTTCAGGGGAAATCAGCCCCAGCATTTT.

The chain combines TRBV5-1 with TRBJ2-7, with 9 positions matching TRBD1. There are 16 residues in the CDR3. V lost 3 bases and J lost 1; bases outside the gene matches: 8. Germline lookup yields CDR1 SGHRS and CDR2 YFSETQ. CDR3 protein: CASSSQGQGMSYEQYF. The CDR3 coding sequence is TGCGCCAGCAGCTCTCAAGGACAGGGGATGTCCTACGAGCAGTACTTC.

This clone showed up just a few times. The chain carries TRBV6-1 and TRBJ2-1; perhaps TRBD1 as D (5 bases). The CDR3 totals 14 residues. Germline V gene data show CDR1 as MNHNS and CDR2 as SASEGT. Deletions cut 0 bases from V and 5 bases from J, with 8 bases between. The CDR3 DNA is TGTGCCAGCAGTGAAGCAGGGGAACACAATGAGCAGTTCTTC. Amino acid sequence: CASSEAGEHNEQFF.

This chain links TRBV11-2 with TRBJ1-2; D is ambiguous. This CDR3 is built from 13 residues. V lost 6 bases and J lost 2, with 10 bases in between. Germline V gives CDR1 SGHAT, CDR2 FQNNGV. The CDR3 is CASSSGENYGYTF. The CDR3 nucleotides are TGTGCCAGCAGTTCCGGGGAGAACTATGGCTACACCTTC.

V gene TRBV5-4 combines with J gene TRBJ2-2; 7 bases fit TRBD1. The germline CDR1 and CDR2 sequences are SGHNT and YYREEE (reference sequence). The CDR3 is 14 residues long. V gave up 4 bases and J gave up 7 bases; unmatched junction bases: 7. CDR3 DNA sequence: TGTGCCAGCAGCGCAAACAGGGGAGACGGGGAGCTGTTTTTT. This translates into CASSANRGDGELFF.

Concerning this clone: The sample holds other DNA sequences that translate to the same CDR3. The rearrangement joins TRBV6-1 to TRBJ1-3; D is perhaps TRBD1 (6 bases). Trimming removed 0 bases from V and 0 bases from J, with 6 bases in between. There are 15 residues in the CDR3. From germline, CDR1 is MNHNS and CDR2 SASEGT. The CDR3 loop reads CASSEAGASGNTIYF. The CDR3 DNA follows: TGTGCCAGCAGTGAAGCGGGGGCCTCTGGAAACACCATATATTTT.

CDR3 coding DNA: TGTGCCAGCAGTTACTCTACCTACGAGCAGTACTTC. Translation gives CASSYSTYEQYF. The V call is TRBV6-6, the J call TRBJ2-7, with D unresolved. The CDR3 covers 12 residues. Germline V gene lookup returns CDR1 MNHNY and CDR2 SVGAGI (reference sequence). Trimming stripped 0 bases from V and 2 bases from J, with 2 bases between.